The source of this TCR beta chain is a study of neurological immune-mediated disorders. The unsorted libraries had their origin in 2 million PBMCs stored at -80 C. This clonotype showed up many times. Germline V CDR1 and CDR2: MNHEY, SMNVEV (reference sequence). Trimming took off 3 bases at V and 2 bases at J, with 10 bases between the two ends. The CDR3 covers 14 residues. TCRdb re-derived calls from the 5' RACE reads in MiXCR, one entry per CDR3 protein. The sample holds about 70,000 distinct CDR3 sequences, 2.5% to 3.5% seen once. The V and J genes are TRBV27 and TRBJ1-2; D is uncertain. The sample comprised PBMCs. This sequence originates from a woman in her forties or fifties with multiple sclerosis. Here the CDR3 DNA reads TGTGCCAGCAGTTTCGGACGGTTGAACTATGGCTACACCTTC. Translation: CASSFGRLNYGYTF.